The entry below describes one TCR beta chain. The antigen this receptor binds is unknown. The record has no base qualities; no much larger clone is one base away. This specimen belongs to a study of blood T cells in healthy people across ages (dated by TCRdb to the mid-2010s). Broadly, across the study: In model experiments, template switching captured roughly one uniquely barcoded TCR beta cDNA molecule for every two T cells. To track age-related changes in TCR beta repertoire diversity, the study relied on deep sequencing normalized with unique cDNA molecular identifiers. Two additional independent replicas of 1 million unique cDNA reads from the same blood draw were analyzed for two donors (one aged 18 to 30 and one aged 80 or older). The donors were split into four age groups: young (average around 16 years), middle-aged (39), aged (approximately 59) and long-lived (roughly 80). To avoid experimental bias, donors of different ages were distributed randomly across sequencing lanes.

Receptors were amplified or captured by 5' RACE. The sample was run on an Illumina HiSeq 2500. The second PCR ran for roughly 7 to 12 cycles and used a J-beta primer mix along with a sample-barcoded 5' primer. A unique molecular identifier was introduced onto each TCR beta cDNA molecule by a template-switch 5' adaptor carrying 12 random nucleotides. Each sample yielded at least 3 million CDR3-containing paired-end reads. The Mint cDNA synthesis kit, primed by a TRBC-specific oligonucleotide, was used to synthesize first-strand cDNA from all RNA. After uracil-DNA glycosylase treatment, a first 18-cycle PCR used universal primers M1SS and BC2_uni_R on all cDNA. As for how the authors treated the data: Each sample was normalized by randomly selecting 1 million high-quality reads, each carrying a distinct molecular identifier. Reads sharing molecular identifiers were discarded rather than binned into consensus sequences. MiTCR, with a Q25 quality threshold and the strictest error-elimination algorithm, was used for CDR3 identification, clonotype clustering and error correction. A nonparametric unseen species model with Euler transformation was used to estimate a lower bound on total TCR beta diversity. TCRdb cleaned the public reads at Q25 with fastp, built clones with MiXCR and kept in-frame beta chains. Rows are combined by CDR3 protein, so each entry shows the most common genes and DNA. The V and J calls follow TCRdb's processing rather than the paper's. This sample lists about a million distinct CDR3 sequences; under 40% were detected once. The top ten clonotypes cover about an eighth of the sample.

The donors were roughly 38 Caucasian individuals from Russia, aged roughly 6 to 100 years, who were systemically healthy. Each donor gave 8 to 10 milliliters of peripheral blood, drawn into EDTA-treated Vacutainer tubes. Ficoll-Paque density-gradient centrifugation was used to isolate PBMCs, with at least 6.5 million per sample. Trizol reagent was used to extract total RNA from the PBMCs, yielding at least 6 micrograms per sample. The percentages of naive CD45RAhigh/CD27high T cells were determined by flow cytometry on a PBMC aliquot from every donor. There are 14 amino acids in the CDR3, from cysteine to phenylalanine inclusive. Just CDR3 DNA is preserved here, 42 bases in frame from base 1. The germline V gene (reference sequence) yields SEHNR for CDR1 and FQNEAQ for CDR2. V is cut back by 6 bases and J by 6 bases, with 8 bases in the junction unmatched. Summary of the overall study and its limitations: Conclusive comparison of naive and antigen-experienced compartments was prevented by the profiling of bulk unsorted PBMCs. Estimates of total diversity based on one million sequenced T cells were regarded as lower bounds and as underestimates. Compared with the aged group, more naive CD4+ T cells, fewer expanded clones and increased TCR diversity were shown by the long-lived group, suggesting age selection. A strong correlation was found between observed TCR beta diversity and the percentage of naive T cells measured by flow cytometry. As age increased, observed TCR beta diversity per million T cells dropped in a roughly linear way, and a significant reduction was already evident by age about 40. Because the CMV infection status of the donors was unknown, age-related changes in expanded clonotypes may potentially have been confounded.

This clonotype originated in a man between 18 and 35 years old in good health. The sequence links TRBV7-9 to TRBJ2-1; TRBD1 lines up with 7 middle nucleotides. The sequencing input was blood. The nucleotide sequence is TGTGCCAGCAGAGGACAGGTGGCCTCCAATGAGCAGTTCTTC. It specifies CASRGQVASNEQFF.